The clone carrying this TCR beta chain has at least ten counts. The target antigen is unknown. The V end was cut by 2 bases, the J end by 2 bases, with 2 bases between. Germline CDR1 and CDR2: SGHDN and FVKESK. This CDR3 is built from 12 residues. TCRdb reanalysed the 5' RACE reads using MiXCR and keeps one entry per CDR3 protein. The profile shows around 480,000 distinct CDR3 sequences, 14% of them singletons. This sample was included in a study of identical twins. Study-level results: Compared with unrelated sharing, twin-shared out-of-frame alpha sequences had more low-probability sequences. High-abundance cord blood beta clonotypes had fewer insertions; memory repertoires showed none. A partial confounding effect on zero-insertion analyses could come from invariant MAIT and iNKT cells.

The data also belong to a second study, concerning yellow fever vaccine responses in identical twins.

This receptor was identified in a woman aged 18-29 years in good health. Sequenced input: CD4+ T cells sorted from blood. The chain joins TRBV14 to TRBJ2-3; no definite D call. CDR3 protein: CASSQNTDTQYF. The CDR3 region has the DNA TGTGCCAGCAGCCAAAACACAGATACGCAGTATTTT.